This T cell receptor beta chain was captured by sequencing in a study of blood T cell repertoires in COVID-19. Study summary: T cells, B-cell-depleted T cells, or PBMCs supplied cDNA or gDNA.

This clone was seen more than once but under ten times. Each recovered donor of Cohort 3 presented with two negative PCRs, clearance, or symptom resolution. Produced via immunoSEQ multiplex PCR; TCRdb's table is partial and in-frame only. The sample has under 200,000 clones; 84% are singletons. This sequence originates from a woman in her fifties or sixties who had recovered from COVID-19. Input material: PBMCs or T cells enriched from blood (not recorded which).

The CDR3 here is CASSEAAGGQPQHF. The CDR3 region has the DNA TGTGCCAGCAGTGAAGCGGCGGGGGGCCAGCCCCAGCATTTT. The chain is built from TRBV6-1 and TRBJ1-5, with a tentative D call TRBD1 (6 bases). CDR1 and CDR2 (germline): MNHNS, SASEGT. This CDR3 spans 14 amino acids. With 0 bases removed from V and 7 bases from J, the gap between germline ends came to 10 bases.